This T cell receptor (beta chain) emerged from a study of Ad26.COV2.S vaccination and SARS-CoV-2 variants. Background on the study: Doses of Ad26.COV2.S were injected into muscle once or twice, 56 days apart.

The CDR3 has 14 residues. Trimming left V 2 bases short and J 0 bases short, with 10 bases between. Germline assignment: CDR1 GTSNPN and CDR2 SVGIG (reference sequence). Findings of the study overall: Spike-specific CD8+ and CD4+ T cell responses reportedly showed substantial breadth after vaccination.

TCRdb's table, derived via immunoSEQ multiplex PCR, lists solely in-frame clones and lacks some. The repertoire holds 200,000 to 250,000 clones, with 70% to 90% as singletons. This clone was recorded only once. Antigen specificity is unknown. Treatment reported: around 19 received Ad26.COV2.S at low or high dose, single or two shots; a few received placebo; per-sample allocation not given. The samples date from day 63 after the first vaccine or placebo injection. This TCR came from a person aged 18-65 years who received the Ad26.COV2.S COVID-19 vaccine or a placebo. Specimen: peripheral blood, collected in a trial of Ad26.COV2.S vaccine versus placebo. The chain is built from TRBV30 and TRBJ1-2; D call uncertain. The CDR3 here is CAWSPGRTNYGYTF. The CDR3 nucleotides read TGTGCCTGGAGTCCGGGCAGGACTAACTATGGCTACACCTTC.